The clone carrying this TCR beta chain was observed once. The sample belongs to a study of cytomegalovirus exposure and HLA in healthy donors. Background on the study: Across a few hundred genotyped donors, approximately 81% landed in the Caucasian-associated ancestry cluster.

Each donor's status was that of a healthy bone marrow donor. 13 Jbeta primers and 60 Vbeta primers were used for the PCR. Sequencing used immunoSEQ multiplex PCR; TCRdb keeps in-frame clones, though not all of them. The sample yields around 150,000 clones, around 57% seen once. CDR3 length: 16 residues. The germline V gene encodes CDR1 SGHRS and CDR2 YFSETQ. The V end was cut by 0 bases, the J end by 2 bases, with 13 bases between. This rearrangement joins TRBV5-1 to TRBJ2-3; tentative D call: TRBD2 (6 bases). Sequenced sample: PBMCs. The receptor was derived from a male donor in good health and CMV-seronegative. The CDR3, as DNA: TGCGCCAGCAGCTTGGAACCGGGGGTGACCACAGATACGCAGTATTTT. Its translation: CASSLEPGVTTDTQYF.